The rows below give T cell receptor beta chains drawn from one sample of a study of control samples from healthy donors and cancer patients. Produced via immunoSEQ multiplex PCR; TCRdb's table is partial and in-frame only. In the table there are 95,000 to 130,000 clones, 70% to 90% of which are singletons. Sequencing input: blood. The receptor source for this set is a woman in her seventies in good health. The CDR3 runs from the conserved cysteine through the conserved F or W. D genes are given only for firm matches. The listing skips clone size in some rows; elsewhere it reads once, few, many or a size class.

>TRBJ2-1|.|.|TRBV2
CASRTKGHNEQFF
TGTGCCAGCAGAACAAAGGGCCACAATGAGCAGTTCTTC
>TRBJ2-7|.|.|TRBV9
CASSVGVGTSSYEQYF
TGTGCCAGCAGCGTAGGAGTCGGGACAAGCTCCTACGAGCAGTACTTC
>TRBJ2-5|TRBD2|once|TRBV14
CASSPGLAGGETQYF
TGTGCCAGCAGCCCCGGACTAGCGGGGGGAGAGACCCAGTACTTC
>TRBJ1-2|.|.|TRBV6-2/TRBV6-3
CASSSGRGRANYGYTF
TGTGCCAGCAGTTCGGGCAGGGGACGGGCTAACTATGGCTACACCTTC
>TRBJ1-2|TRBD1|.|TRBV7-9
CASSANRGHGYTF
TGTGCCAGCAGCGCGAACAGGGGGCATGGCTACACCTTC
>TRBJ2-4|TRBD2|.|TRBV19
CASSGGILSKNIQYF
TGTGCCAGTAGCGGGGGGATCCTATCCAAAAACATTCAGTACTTC
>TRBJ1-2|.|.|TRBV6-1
CASSDDWAGAYYGYTF
TGTGCCAGCAGTGATGATTGGGCAGGGGCCTACTATGGCTACACCTTC
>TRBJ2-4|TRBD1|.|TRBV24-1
CATSDWDRGNIQYF
TGTGCCACCAGTGACTGGGACAGAGGAAACATTCAGTACTTC
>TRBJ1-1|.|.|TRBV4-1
CASSQKQGRNTEAFF
TGCGCCAGCAGCCAAAAACAGGGACGGAACACTGAAGCTTTCTTT
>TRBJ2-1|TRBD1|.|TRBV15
CATSGSPGQGTAYNEQFF
TGTGCCACCAGCGGTTCACCGGGACAGGGGACCGCCTACAATGAGCAGTTCTTC
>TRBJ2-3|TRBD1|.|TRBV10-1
CASSYQRDRGLDTQYF
TGCGCCAGCAGTTACCAACGGGACAGGGGCTTAGATACGCAGTATTTT